What follows describes a single T cell receptor beta chain. This clone was seen just once. Its antigen target is currently unknown. No much larger clone is present one base from it, and per-base qualities are unavailable. The sample originates from a study of T cell responses to AZD1222 COVID-19 vaccine (TCRdb year 2021). Study-level background: AZD1222 recipients given second doses at about 4 weeks or at about 12 weeks were pooled, since spike-specific TCR depth and breadth were not found to differ between the two schedules. Trial participants were enrolled by age into subgroups of 18-55, 56-69 and 70-plus years, and about 150, 27 and 61 TCR-sequenced participants, respectively, were included in these subgroups. TCR sequencing covered over 230 trial participants: roughly 200 given two doses of AZD1222 and 26 given two doses of MenACWY control vaccine.

General study outcomes and caveats: No day 14 peak-response samples were available, so repertoires were characterized only after the peak T cell response. In the small 56-69-year group, the increase in depth fell short of significance, most likely because of low power. The vaccine-associated CD4 TCRs covered the entire spike protein, and the dominant responses fell in regions 160-218 and 743-854. Spike-specific TCR breadth and depth rose significantly after two AZD1222 doses compared with day 0 and with MenACWY recipients. Reportedly, almost half of the unique spike-specific TCRs recognized epitopes lying outside the regions that are mutated in the B.1.351 and B.1.1.7 variants. Only 5 to 7 AZD1222 recipients were SARS-CoV-2 seropositive at baseline, limiting conclusions about previously exposed vaccinees. Most participants were white British and females outnumbered males, and the authors suggested that clonal diversity may have been underestimated.

In light of the paper, this sample's time point label describes: baseline before first vaccination. Samples from vaccinated people were obtained from the UK trials COV001 and COV002, which included a single-blind randomized controlled phase 2/3 trial of AZD1222 (ChAdOx1 nCoV-19) in healthy adults. For TCRbeta chain sequencing, PBMC samples were collected from trial participants at day 0 and at day 28 after the second dose. The CDR3 regions of human TCRbeta chains were subjected to immunosequencing. The study's own analysis went as follows. TCRs in the repertoires were matched against a reference library of SARS-CoV-2-specific TCRs that had been generated with the MIRA antigen-specificity platform. Breadth meant the fraction of unique TCRs that were SARS-CoV-2-associated, whereas depth meant the fraction of total T cells that were SARS-CoV-2-associated. Each spike-specific TCR was assigned to its reactive spike region and to a CD4 or CD8 class using the MIRA data. Log10-transformed breadth and depth values were compared by one-way ANOVA with Sidak's multiple comparisons tests. TCRdb obtained this table from immuneACCESS and retained in-frame rearrangements with V and J assigned. These tables miss some clones; where compared with another copy, unresolved V genes account for less than half of the shortfall, and the remainder is unexplained. D and trimming come from the DNA, and the V and J calls and clone size come from that table. The sample yields about 150,000 clones; roughly 91% were counted once. The ten largest clonotypes hold 7.5% to 9.5% of the sample.

From the germline V gene (reference sequence), CDR1 is LNHDA and CDR2 is SQIVND. The CDR3 runs 14 residues from the cysteine to the phenylalanine. Just the 42-base CDR3 DNA is kept, in frame starting at base 1. V is cut by 3 bases and J by 2 bases, and the space between the germline ends is 11 bases. The TCR comes from an adult in good health. Recombination linked TRBV19 to TRBJ2-7, with the D gene call left open. The material was peripheral blood, obtained on day 0 of AZD1222 vaccination. The CDR3 here reads CASSIQLRAYEQYF. The bases are TGTGCCAGTAGTATTCAACTCCGCGCCTACGAGCAGTACTTC. Extended through the reference TRBV19 and TRBJ2-7 proteins, this CDR3 yields the full variable domain: DGGITQSPKYLFRKEGQNVTLSCEQNLNHDAMYWYRQDPGQGLRLIYYSQIVNDFQKGDIAEGYSVSREKKESFPLTVTSAQKNPTAFYLCASSIQLRAYEQYFGPGTRLTVT.